Sequencing of this TCR beta chain was carried out in a study of Ad26.COV2.S vaccination and SARS-CoV-2 variants. At the level of the study: By the intramuscular route, Ad26.COV2.S was given once, or twice 56 days apart.

Regarding the study as a whole: Reportedly, after vaccination the spike-specific CD8+ and CD4+ T cell responses displayed substantial breadth. Compared with placebo recipients, vaccine recipients had higher spike-specific TCR breadth.

Germline V gene data show CDR1 as SGHVS and CDR2 as FNYEAQ. This CDR3 is 14 amino acids long. V dropped 0 bases and J dropped 2 bases, with 8 bases sitting between them. Note on this clone: Its specificity is not known.

Here immunoSEQ multiplex PCR was the method, and the copy in TCRdb shows in-frame clones only, minus some. The table shows 250,000 to 300,000 clones, with over 75% occurring only once. As to treatment: 15 to 20 received Ad26.COV2.S at low or high dose, single or two shots; several received placebo; per-sample allocation not given. On day 63 after the first injection, vaccine and placebo recipients gave samples. The source was peripheral blood, collected in a trial of Ad26.COV2.S vaccine versus placebo. V and J are TRBV7-6 and TRBJ2-7; a possible D gene is TRBD2 (5 bases). The origin of this receptor is a person between 18 and 65 years old who received the Ad26.COV2.S COVID-19 vaccine or a placebo. As DNA, the CDR3 is TGTGCCAGCAGCTTAGCAAGGGAGACCTACGAGCAGTACTTC. It yields the protein CASSLARETYEQYF.